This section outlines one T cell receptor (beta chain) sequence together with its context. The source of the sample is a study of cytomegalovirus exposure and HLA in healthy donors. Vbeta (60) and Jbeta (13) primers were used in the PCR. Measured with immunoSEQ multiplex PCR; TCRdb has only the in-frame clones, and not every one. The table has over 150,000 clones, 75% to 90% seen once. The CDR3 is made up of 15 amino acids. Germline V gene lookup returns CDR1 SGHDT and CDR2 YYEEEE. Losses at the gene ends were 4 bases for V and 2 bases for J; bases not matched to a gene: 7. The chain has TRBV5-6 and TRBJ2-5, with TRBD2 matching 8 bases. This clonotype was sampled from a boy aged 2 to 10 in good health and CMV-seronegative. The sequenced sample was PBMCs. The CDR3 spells CASSLLGRGQETQYF. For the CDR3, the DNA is TGTGCCAGCAGCCTTCTCGGGAGGGGGCAAGAGACCCAGTACTTC.